This T cell receptor (beta chain) was identified during a study of blood T cell repertoires in COVID-19. Study-level background: COVID-19 samples from acute and convalescent phases originated in the United States, Italy and Spain. Sources were T cells, B-cell-depleted T cells, or PBMCs; the material itself was cDNA or gDNA.

Looked up from germline, CDR1 is PRHDT and CDR2 is FYEKMQ (reference sequence). This CDR3 region has 16 residues. V dropped 5 bases and J dropped 0; count of bases not matched to a gene: 6. As processed by the authors: Estimation of nucleated cell counts relied on the amplification of reference gene primers. This table comes from immunoSEQ multiplex PCR, and its TCRdb copy is limited to in-frame clones, with some not included. From that table come the V and J calls and clone size; the DNA was used to work out D and trimming. The data contain roughly 140,000 clones, roughly 85% of them seen just once; the ten biggest clones take up roughly 2.9%.

The rearrangement uses TRBV13 and TRBJ2-1; 8 nucleotides match TRBD2. The sequence came from a man in his forties or fifties with acute or convalescent COVID-19. The source material was peripheral blood. DNA for the CDR3: TGTGCCAGCAGCCGTAGCGGGGATAGCTCCTACAATGAGCAGTTCTTC. Translating gives CASSRSGDSSYNEQFF.